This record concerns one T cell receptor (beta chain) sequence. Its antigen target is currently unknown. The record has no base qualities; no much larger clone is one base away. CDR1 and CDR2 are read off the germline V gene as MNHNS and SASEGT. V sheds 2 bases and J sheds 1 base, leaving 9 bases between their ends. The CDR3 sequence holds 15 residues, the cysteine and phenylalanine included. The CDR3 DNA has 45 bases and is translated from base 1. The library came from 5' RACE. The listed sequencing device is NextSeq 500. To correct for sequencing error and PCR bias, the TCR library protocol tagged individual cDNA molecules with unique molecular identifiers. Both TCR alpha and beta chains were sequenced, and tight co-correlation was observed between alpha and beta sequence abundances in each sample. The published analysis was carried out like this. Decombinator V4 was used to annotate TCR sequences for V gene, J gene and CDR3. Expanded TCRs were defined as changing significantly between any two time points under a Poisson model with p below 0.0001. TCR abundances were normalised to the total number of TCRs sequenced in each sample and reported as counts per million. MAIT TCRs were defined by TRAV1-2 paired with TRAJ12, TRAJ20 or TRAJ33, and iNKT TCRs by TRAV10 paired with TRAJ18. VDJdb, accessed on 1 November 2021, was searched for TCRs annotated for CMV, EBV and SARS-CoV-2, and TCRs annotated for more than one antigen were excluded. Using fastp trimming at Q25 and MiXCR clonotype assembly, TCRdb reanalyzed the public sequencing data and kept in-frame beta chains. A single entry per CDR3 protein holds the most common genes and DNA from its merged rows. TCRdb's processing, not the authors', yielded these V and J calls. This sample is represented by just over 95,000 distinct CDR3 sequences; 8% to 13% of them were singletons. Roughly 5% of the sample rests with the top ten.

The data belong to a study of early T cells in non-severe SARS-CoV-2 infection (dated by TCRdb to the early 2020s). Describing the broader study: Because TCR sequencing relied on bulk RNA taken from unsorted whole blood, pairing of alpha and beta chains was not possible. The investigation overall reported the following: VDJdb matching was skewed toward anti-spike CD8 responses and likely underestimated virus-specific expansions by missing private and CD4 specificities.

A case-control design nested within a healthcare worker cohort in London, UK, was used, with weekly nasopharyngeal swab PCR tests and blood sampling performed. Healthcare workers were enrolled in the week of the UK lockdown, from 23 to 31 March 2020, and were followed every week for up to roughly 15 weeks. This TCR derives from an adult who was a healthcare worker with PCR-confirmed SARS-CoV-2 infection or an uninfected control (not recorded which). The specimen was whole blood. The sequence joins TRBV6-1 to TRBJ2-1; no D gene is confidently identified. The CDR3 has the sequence CASSEQSRSYNEQFF. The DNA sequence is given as TGTGCCAGCAGTGAACAGAGTAGGTCCTACAATGAGCAGTTCTTC.